A selection of T cell receptor beta chains follows, all from one sample in a study of human T cells and chemical hapten exposure. In TCRdb, the RACE reads were re-called with MiXCR into one record per CDR3 protein. The data show 95,000 to 150,000 distinct CDR3 sequences, with 13% seen just once and around 2.7% held by the top ten. Sequencing was performed on whole blood, taken in connection with sensitization to the hapten diphenylcyclopropenone (DPC). The receptor source for this set is a woman between 18 and 29 years old with alopecia areata. Some clones in this sample may be carry-over from other donors' samples. CDR3s include the opening cysteine and the closing phenylalanine or tryptophan.

TRBV4-3	TRBJ1-6	CARSRIGAGNSPLHF
TRBV4-1	TRBJ2-3	CASSRKGGADTQYF
TRBV10-3	TRBJ2-1	CATHTSSYNEQFF
TRBV7-9	TRBJ2-3	CASSLGDYSTDTQYF
TRBV3-1	TRBJ2-7	CASSQGTGGGEQYF
TRBV6-2/TRBV6-3	TRBJ2-3	CASHHEWPDTQYF
TRBV20-1	TRBJ2-7	CSARWTSGTYEQYF
TRBV5-5	TRBJ1-5	CASSLSPDYSNQPQHF
TRBV27	TRBJ1-2	CASSLMGTGFPYGYTF
TRBV7-6	TRBJ1-1	CASSLSWDREAFF
TRBV11-2	TRBJ2-1	CASSSSLAENYNEQFF
TRBV12-3/TRBV12-4	TRBJ2-1	CASSSTSGGARSYNEQFF
TRBV7-2	TRBJ1-5	CASSFEGYQPQHF
TRBV5-1	TRBJ1-1	CASSVYRGDTEAFF
TRBV25-1	TRBJ2-7	CASSGDGFPSYEQYF
TRBV5-4	TRBJ1-2	CASSYRTGRYGYTF
TRBV7-6	TRBJ1-1	CASSLANKDAEAFF
TRBV18	TRBJ1-1	CASSWTEGNTEAFF
TRBV3-1	TRBJ1-6	CASSPTGDDSYNSPLHF
TRBV5-8	TRBJ1-3	CASRRTASGNTIYF
TRBV20-1	TRBJ2-6	CSARAREGPGANVLTF
TRBV19	TRBJ1-5	CASTAIPGGNQPQHF
TRBV7-8	TRBJ2-5	CASSLKGLLVQETQYF
TRBV9	TRBJ2-6	CASSPVSGANVLTF
TRBV10-3	TRBJ1-3	CAISGQSLSGNTIYF
TRBV9	TRBJ1-1	CASSGDRSRAFF
TRBV20-1	TRBJ2-1	CSAPRGLAGSFYNEQFF
TRBV5-1	TRBJ1-4	CASGAQARNEKLFF
TRBV14	TRBJ1-2	CASSPLGLPRTGVEGYTF
TRBV12-3/TRBV12-4	TRBJ2-3	CASSLTQGKTDTQYF
TRBV11-2	TRBJ2-7	CASSSTTGGHEQYF
TRBV6-1	TRBJ2-1	CASNPNRAGSYNEQFF
TRBV4-3	TRBJ2-2	CASSQELNRGPAGELFF
TRBV2	TRBJ2-1	CASKTRGVYNEQFF
TRBV18	TRBJ1-4	CASSPRIGRTNEKLFF
TRBV27	TRBJ1-1	CASSLTGRGLTEAFF
TRBV3-1	TRBJ2-1	CASSQGGGYEQFF
TRBV7-9	TRBJ2-7	CASSGPGLALQYF
TRBV4-3	TRBJ2-1	CASSQVYGVGGPYNEQFF
TRBV27	TRBJ1-5	CASSLSPGQPQHF
TRBV29-1	TRBJ2-5	CSVEPSAPGTQYF
TRBV29-1	TRBJ2-5	CSVDPSQETQYF
TRBV14	TRBJ2-7	CASSQTTRIGEQYF
TRBV28	TRBJ1-4	CASRPTGRNEKLFF
TRBV5-4	TRBJ1-2	CASSSRVRDYGYTF
TRBV28	TRBJ2-2	CASSLYAGELFF
TRBV5-1	TRBJ2-7	CASSLSQDTYEQYF
TRBV14	TRBJ2-2	CASSQRPARAGAYTGELFF
TRBV20-1	TRBJ1-3	CSARPPGSLSGNTIYF
TRBV7-2	TRBJ2-1	CASSLEGASSYNEQFF
TRBV20-1	TRBJ2-2	CSARDFGLPGTGELFF
TRBV10-3	TRBJ1-2	CAIKPDRDSDGYTF
TRBV3-1	TRBJ2-1	CASTTGESYNEQFF
TRBV7-2	TRBJ1-5	CASSLTPDQPQHF
TRBV4-3	TRBJ2-3	CASSQELAGSTDTQYF
TRBV2	TRBJ2-1	CAGSFNEQFF
TRBV7-2	TRBJ2-3	CASSRQAGTQYF
TRBV3-1	TRBJ1-2	CASMAAGSNYGYTF
TRBV6-2/TRBV6-3	TRBJ1-1	CASRILGNTEAFF
TRBV6-5	TRBJ2-2	CASNKLNTGELFF